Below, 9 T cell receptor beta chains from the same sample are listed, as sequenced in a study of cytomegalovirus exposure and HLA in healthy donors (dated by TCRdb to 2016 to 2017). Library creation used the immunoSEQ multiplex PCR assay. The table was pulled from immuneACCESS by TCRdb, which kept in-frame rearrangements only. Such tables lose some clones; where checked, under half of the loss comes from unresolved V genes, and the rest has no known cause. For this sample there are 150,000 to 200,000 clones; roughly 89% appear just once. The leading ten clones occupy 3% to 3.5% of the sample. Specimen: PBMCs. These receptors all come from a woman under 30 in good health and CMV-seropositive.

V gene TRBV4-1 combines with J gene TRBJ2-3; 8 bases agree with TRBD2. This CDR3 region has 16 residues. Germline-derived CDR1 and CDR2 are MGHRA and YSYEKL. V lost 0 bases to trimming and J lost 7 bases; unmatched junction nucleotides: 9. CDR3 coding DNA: TGCGCCAGCAGCCAAGATCCCAGCGGGGGACAAAATACGCAGTATTTT. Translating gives CASSQDPSGGQNTQYF.

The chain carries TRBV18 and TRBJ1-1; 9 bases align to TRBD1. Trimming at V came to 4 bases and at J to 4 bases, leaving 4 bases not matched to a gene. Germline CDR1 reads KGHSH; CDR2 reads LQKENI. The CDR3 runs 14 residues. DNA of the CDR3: TGTGCCAGCTCACTAACAGGGGGCGTCACTGAAGCTTTCTTT. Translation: CASSLTGGVTEAFF.

The CDR3 loop is CASSQDLRQPNPDMNSPLHF. For the CDR3, the DNA is TGCGCCAGCAGCCAAGATCTGAGACAGCCGAATCCGGATATGAATTCACCCCTCCACTTT. The V gene is TRBV4-1, the J gene TRBJ1-6; the D gene is possibly TRBD1 (5 bases). Looked up from germline, CDR1 is MGHRA and CDR2 is YSYEKL. The V and J ends lost 0 bases and 7 bases respectively, with 25 bases between them. CDR3 length: 20 residues.

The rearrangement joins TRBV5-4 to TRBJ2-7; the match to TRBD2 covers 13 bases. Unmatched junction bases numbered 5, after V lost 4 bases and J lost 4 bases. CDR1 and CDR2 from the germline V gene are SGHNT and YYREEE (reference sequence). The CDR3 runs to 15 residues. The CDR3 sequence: CASSKGLAGNYEQYF. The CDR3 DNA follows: TGTGCCAGCAGCAAGGGACTAGCGGGAAATTACGAGCAGTACTTC.

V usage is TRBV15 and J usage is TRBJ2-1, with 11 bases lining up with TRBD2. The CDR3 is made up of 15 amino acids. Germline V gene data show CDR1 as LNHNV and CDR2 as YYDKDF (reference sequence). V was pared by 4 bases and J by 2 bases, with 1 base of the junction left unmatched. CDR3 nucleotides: TGTGCCACCAGCAATAGCGGGAGGGCCTACAATGAGCAGTTCTTC. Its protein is CATSNSGRAYNEQFF.

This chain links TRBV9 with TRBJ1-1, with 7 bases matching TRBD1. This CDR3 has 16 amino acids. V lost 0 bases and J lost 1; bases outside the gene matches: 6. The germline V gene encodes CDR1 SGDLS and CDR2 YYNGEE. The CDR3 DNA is TGTGCCAGCAGCGTAGCCAAAACAGGGGAGAACACTGAAGCTTTCTTT. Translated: CASSVAKTGENTEAFF.

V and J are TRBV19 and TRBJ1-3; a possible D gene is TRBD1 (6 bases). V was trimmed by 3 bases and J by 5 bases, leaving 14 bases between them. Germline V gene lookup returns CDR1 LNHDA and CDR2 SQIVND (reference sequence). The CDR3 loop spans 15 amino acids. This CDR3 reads CASSIMGTSRNTIYF. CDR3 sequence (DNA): TGTGCCAGTAGTATCATGGGGACATCTAGAAACACCATATATTTT.

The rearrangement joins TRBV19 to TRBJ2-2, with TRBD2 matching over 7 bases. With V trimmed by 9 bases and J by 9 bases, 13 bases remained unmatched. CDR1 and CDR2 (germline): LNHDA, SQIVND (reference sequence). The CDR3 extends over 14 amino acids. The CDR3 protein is CASEAGTTIRELFF. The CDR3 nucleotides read TGTGCCAGCGAAGCCGGGACTACTATTCGGGAGCTGTTTTTT. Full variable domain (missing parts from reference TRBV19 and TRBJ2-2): DGGITQSPKYLFRKEGQNVTLSCEQNLNHDAMYWYRQDPGQGLRLIYYSQIVNDFQKGDIAEGYSVSREKKESFPLTVTSAQKNPTAFYLCASEAGTTIRELFFGEGSRLTVL.

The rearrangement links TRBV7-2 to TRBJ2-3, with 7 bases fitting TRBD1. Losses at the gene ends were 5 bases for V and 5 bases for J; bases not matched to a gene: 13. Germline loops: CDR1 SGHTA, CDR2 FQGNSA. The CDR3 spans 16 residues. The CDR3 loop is CASSPKGASAGDTQYF. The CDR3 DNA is TGTGCCAGCAGCCCTAAGGGGGCATCCGCCGGAGATACGCAGTATTTT.